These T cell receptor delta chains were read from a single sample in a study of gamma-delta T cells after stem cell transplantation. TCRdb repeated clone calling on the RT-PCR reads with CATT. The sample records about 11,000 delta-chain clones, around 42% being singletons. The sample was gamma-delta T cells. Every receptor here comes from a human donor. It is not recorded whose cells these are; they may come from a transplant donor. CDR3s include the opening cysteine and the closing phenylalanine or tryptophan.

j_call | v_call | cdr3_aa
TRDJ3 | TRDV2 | CACDYWVAHSWYTLQMFF
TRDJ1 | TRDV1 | CALGEPFLPSYTDKLIF
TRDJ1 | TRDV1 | CALGELGHTRFWYTDKLIF
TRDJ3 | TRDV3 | CATSTCTGGYNWDTRQMFF
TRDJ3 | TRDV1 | CALGAPHFLRGVSSWDTRQMFF
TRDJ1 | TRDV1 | CALGDEHEVGYWGMPDKLIF
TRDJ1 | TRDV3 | CAFPPSTADKLIF
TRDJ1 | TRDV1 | CALGEPTFPRFLVLGVLTDKLIF
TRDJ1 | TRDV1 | CALGELIGGLGTYDKLIF
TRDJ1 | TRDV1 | CALGDFALLTDKLIF
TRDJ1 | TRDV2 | CACDTGEGRRKYTDKLIF
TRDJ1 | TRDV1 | CALGEILPTRVTGDCLYTGKLIF
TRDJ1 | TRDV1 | CALGEPWGIRTDKLIF
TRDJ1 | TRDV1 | CALGELPLPRTGGYTDKLIF
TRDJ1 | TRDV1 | CALGERLPWGPHTDKLIF
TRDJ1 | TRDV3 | CACITGVHTDKLIF
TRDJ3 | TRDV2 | CACDSPYWGSSSWDTRQMFF
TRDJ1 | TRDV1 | CALGETFLRSGGSYTDKLIF
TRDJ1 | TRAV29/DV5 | CAASQLPSPIWGSSYTDKLIF
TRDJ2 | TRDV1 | CALGELILSFWGGTAQLFF
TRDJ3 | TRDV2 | CACDIPFWPVVPDLLSGTRQMFF
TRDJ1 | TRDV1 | CALGHTLRIPVRWLGDRHDKLIF
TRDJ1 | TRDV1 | CALGSTSLWIRWYTDKLIF
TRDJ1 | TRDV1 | CALGERTGGYTDKLIF
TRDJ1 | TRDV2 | CACDSSGEYTDKLIF
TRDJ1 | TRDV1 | CAIGATGGYGLTYTDKLIF
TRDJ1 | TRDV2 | CACDKLPRGIRPAYNDTLIF
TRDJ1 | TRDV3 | CAFSSILIADKLIF
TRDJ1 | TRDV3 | CAFGPVYGGYGHGGYTDKLIF
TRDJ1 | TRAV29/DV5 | CAARRVRESTDKLIF
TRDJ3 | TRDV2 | CACDTRLYWGIASWDTRQMFF
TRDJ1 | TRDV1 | CALGTPWELIF
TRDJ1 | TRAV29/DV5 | CAASVPTGGIWPDKLIF
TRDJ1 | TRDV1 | CALGELKWGIQLGDTGQTDKLIF
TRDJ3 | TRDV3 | CAFRDTAWDTRQMFF
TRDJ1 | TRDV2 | CACDELPRGIRPAYTDTLIF
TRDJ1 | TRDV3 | CAFFPYTDKLIF
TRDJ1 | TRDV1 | CASGEPRRRATDKLIF
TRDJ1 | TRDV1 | CALGELPPHDVRGIPTDKLIF
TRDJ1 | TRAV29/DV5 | CAASANSFERGDDSSTDKLIF
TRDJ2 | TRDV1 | CALLILAILGDPCKAQLFF
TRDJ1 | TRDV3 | CAFSRSFTGGPPGYTDKLIF
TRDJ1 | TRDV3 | CAFPESLGDPLNTDKLIF
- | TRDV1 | CALGELKTYWGKVYDTDKLIF
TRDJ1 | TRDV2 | CACVARITFRTRLRGVLTDKLIF
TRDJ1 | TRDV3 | CAFGFPPRYWGIGNTDKLIF
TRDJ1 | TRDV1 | CALGKGYHSRVGGYANTDKLIF